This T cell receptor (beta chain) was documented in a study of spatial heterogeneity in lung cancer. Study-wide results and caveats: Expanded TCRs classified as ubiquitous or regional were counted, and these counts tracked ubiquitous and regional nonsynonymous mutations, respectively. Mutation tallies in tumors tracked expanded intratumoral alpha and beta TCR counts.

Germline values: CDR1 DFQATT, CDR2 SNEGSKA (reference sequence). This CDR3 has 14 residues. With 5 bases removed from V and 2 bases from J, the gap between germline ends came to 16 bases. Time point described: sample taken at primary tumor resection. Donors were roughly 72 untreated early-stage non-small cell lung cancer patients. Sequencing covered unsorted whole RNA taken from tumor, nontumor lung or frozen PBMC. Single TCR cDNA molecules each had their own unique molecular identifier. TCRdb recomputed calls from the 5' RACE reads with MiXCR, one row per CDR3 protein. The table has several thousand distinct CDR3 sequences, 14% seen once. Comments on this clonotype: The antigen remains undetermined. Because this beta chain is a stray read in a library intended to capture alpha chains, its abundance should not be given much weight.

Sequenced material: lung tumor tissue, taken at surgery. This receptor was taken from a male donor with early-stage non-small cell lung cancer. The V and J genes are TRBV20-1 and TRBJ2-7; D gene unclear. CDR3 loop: CSARSGYTPYEQYF. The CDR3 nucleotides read TGCAGTGCTCGGTCCGGCTACACCCCCTACGAGCAGTACTTC.